Shown below are 19 T cell receptor beta chains from a single sample sequenced in a study of T cells expressing NK-cell markers (dated by TCRdb to about 2020). Library preparation used 5' RACE. Sequencing was carried out with an Illumina HiSeq 2000. After the reads were reprocessed by TCRdb, one entry was made per CDR3 protein sequence, with no DNA. The table for this sample records 150,000 or so distinct CDR3 sequences. Jointly, the top ten make up over 35% of the sample. Sequenced input: blood T cells: a sorted CD56 or NKG2C T cell subset, CD4+ or CD8+ T cells, or bulk PBMC T cells (not recorded which). The source is a woman aged 45-59 years in good health. Donor details come from another sample of the same person, matched by shared clones.

The chain links TRBV2 to TRBJ2-5; checking the TCRdb D call of TRBD1 is not possible without DNA. The CDR3 covers 15 residues. Looked up from germline, CDR1 is SNHLY and CDR2 is FYNNEI. CDR3 amino acids: CASSPLLDREETQYF.

CDR3 region: CASSLLSGAEAFF. The genes are TRBV27 and TRBJ1-1. The CDR3 runs to 13 residues. Germline-derived CDR1 and CDR2 are MNHEY and SMNVEV (reference sequence).

The rearrangement uses TRBV19 and TRBJ1-1. Germline V gene sequence: CDR1 LNHDA, CDR2 SQIVND (reference sequence). There are 15 residues in the CDR3. The CDR3 reads CASSIGSELNTEAFF.

The chain has TRBV4-1 and TRBJ2-1; TCRdb calls TRBD2, which cannot be checked without DNA. The CDR3 totals 13 residues. Germline V gives CDR1 MGHRA, CDR2 YSYEKL. This CDR3 is CASLEGPTNEQFF.

CDR3 residues: CSAGGAASALQETQYF. The V call is TRBV20-1, the J call TRBJ2-5; TCRdb's assignment of TRBD2 cannot be checked, as there is no DNA. This CDR3 has 16 amino acids. CDR1 is DFQATT, CDR2 SNEGSKA, per germline (reference sequence).

The chain couples TRBV11-2 to TRBJ1-1. This CDR3 has 16 amino acids. Per germline, CDR1 SGHAT and CDR2 FQNNGV. CDR3 sequence reads: CASSSRGGGMNTEAFF.

This chain links TRBV7-3 with TRBJ2-1. The CDR3 is 17 residues long. Germline CDR1 and CDR2: SGHTA and FQGTGA. CDR3 sequence reads: CASSLSGTLSSYNEQFF.

The CDR3: CASSQDLGSGYTF. The rearrangement uses TRBV4-1 and TRBJ1-2. The germline gives CDR1 MGHRA, CDR2 YSYEKL. CDR3 length: 13 residues.

The chain is built from TRBV25-1 and TRBJ2-3; TCRdb outputs TRBD1, but without DNA this stays unchecked. CDR1 MGHDK and CDR2 SYGVNS come from the germline V gene. There are 14 residues in the CDR3. The CDR3 loop reads CASSGGQGSDTQYF.

The chain uses TRBV27 and TRBJ2-3; checking the TCRdb D call of TRBD1 is not possible without DNA. CDR3 length: 16 residues. Germline V gene sequence: CDR1 MNHEY, CDR2 SMNVEV (reference sequence). The CDR3 protein is CASSPREKSYTDTQYF.

The genes are TRBV11-3 and TRBJ2-1; TCRdb returns TRBD1, unconfirmable since there is no DNA. The CDR3 is made up of 15 amino acids. CDR1 and CDR2 from the germline V gene are SGHNT and YENEEA. CDR3 residues: CASSLGGHSYNEQFF.

The chain uses TRBV14 and TRBJ2-7; TCRdb selects TRBD1, and the lack of DNA leaves this call unchecked. The CDR3 extends over 14 amino acids. Germline-derived CDR1 and CDR2 are SGHDN and FVKESK. The CDR3 sequence: CASSLRQGTYEQYF.

The chain joins TRBV6-6 to TRBJ2-5; TCRdb gives TRBD1 as the D gene, but with no DNA this cannot be confirmed. The V gene's germline CDR1 is MNHNY and CDR2 SVGAGI (reference sequence). This CDR3 comprises 16 residues. The CDR3 here is CASSYLGQGYGETQYF.

V usage is TRBV24-1 and J usage is TRBJ2-2. The CDR3 has 15 residues. The germline V gene has CDR1 KGHDR and CDR2 SFDVKD. The CDR3 here is CATSDLTTPTGELFF.

V is TRBV2 and J is TRBJ2-7. The CDR3 consists of 12 residues. Germline V CDR1 and CDR2: SNHLY, FYNNEI. The CDR3 region is CASSEAPDEQYF. The full variable domain, completed using reference TRBV2 and TRBJ2-7, is EPEVTQTPSHQVTQMGQEVILRCVPISNHLYFYWYRQILGQKVEFLVSFYNNEISEKSEIFDDQFSVERPDGSNFTLKIRSTKLEDSAMYFCASSEAPDEQYFGPGTRLTVT.

V usage is TRBV7-9 and J usage is TRBJ2-1; the D call from TCRdb, TRBD1, cannot be confirmed without DNA. This CDR3 has 13 amino acids. Germline lookup yields CDR1 SEHNR and CDR2 FQNEAQ (reference sequence). The CDR3: CASSKTGGDEQFF.

J is TRBJ1-5 and V is TRBV7-9; the TRBD1 assignment by TCRdb is unverifiable without DNA. CDR1 and CDR2 from the germline V gene are SEHNR and FQNEAQ (reference sequence). The CDR3 spans 17 residues. The CDR3 is CASSSQSPGMGNQPQHF.

The CDR3: CASSLQRTQETQYF. The chain employs TRBV27 and TRBJ2-5; the D call from TCRdb, TRBD2, cannot be confirmed without DNA. CDR1 is MNHEY and CDR2 is SMNVEV in the germline V gene (reference sequence). This CDR3 comprises 14 residues.

The chain recombines TRBV20-1 with TRBJ1-1; without DNA, the TCRdb call of TRBD1 cannot be checked. Germline CDR1 and CDR2: DFQATT and SNEGSKA (reference sequence). This CDR3 region has 16 residues. The CDR3 region is CSARDLGTTLGTEAFF.